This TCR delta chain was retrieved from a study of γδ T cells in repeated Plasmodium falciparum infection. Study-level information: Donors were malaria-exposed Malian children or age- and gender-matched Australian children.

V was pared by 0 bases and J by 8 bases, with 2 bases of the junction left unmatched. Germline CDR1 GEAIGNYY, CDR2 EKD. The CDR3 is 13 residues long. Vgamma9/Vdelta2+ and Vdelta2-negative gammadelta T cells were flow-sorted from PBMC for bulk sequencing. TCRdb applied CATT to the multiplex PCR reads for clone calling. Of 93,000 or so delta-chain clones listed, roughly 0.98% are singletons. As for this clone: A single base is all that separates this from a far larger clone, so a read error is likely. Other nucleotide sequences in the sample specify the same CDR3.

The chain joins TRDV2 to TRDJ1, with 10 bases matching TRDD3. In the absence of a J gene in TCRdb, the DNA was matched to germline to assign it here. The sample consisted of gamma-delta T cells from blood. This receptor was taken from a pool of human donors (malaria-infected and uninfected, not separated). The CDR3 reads CACDTLGDTKLIF. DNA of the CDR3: TGTGCCTGTGACACCTTGGGGGATACAAAACTCATCTTT.